This T cell receptor (beta chain) is drawn from a study of PD-L1 blockade in urothelial cancer listed by TCRdb under 2017. About the investigation overall: All patients started therapy around 2014 and received atezolizumab 1,200 mg intravenously every 3 weeks. Twenty-five of 29 patients were identified as males with urothelial cancer of bladder origin, and a prior smoking history was reported by 18 of 29 patients. Patients had an ECOG performance status of 0 or 1 and had received between 0 and 3 prior chemotherapy regimens. Blood samples were analyzed at two time points: 3 weeks after treatment start (second dose) and 6 weeks after treatment start. A median of approximately 140,000 T cells and roughly 80,000 unique TCRs was obtained from blood samples, and a median clonality of around 0.08 was observed. The study, an exploratory multi-omic analysis, examined somatic, immune and clinical correlates of response to PD-L1 blockade with atezolizumab in urothelial cancer. TCR sequencing covered pretreatment tumor samples and matched, serially collected peripheral blood taken before and after atezolizumab treatment. Progression-free survival longer than 6 months counted as durable clinical benefit, and TCR features were additionally tested against both progression-free and overall survival. In the same patients who had TCR sequencing, pretreatment tumors also underwent whole exome sequencing and RNA sequencing. Durable clinical benefit was achieved by nine patients but not by the remaining 20. Pretreatment blood TCR-seq was available for about 27 patients, at least one posttreatment blood collection was obtained for 24 patients, and tumor TCR-seq was available for 24 patients.

Interpreted using the paper, the time point label stands for: peripheral blood 6 weeks after treatment start. The cohort included some 30 patients with locally advanced or metastatic urothelial carcinoma who were treated at Memorial Sloan Kettering on a trial protocol. Peripheral blood mononuclear cells were collected pretreatment and during treatment, with between 1 and 8 total time points obtained per patient. The Qiagen DNeasy Blood extraction kit was used to purify genomic DNA from total PBMCs and tumor samples. PBMCs were collected pretreatment and during treatment, and were isolated and stored as previously described. Of note for this clone: Its antigen specificity is not known. Within one base of it there is no much larger clone, and no base qualities were kept.

The study at large found these results: Small sample size (n ≈ 29) and many exploratory analyses mean the results are intended to be hypothesis-generating. Among patients with durable benefit, tumor-associated TCR clones showed greater expansion in peripheral blood 3 weeks after treatment started (n of about 21, p = 0.022). A pretreatment peripheral blood TCR clonality below the median was linked to improved progression-free and overall survival.

V is shortened by 3 bases, J by 4 bases, and the region joining them spans 15 bases. The CDR3 sequence holds 14 residues, the cysteine and phenylalanine included. Of the read, only the CDR3 DNA is kept; its 42 bases are in frame from base 1. In the germline V gene (reference sequence), CDR1 corresponds to GTSNPN and CDR2 to SVGIG. Synthetic TCR analog templates were spiked into each PCR to estimate absolute template abundance from read counts. TCRbeta CDR3 regions were amplified from genomic DNA with bias-controlled V and J gene primers using the immunoSEQ assay. Rearranged TCRbeta segments were sequenced at approximately 20X coverage. As for the original processing: Sequencing errors were corrected by clustering and CDR3s were annotated against IMGT to assign V, D and J genes. Out-of-frame and stop-codon sequences were excluded, and only productive TCRbeta rearrangements were used in downstream analyses. Clonality was calculated as one minus the Shannon entropy normalized by the log of the number of unique productive sequences. Clones differing between time points or between blood and tumor were identified using Fisher's exact test with Benjamini-Hochberg correction, with an adjusted p below 0.01 applied as the threshold. TCRdb took this table from immuneACCESS and kept in-frame rearrangements with V and J called. Such tables lack part of the clones; where checked against another copy, unresolved V genes explain under half of the gap, and the rest is unexplained. V and J calls plus clone size are reproduced from that table; the DNA served to infer D and trimming. The sample includes about 35,000 clones, with 84% observed a single time. Together, the top ten hold over 9.5% of the sample.

Specimen: PBMCs, collected around atezolizumab (anti-PD-L1) treatment. The rearrangement combines TRBV30 with TRBJ1-2; the D gene cannot be resolved reliably. The clonotype was recovered from a man aged 40-49 years with urothelial cancer. The CDR3 is CAWSITRRSYGYTF. Here is the DNA: TGTGCCTGGAGCATAACGAGGCGTAGCTATGGCTACACCTTC.